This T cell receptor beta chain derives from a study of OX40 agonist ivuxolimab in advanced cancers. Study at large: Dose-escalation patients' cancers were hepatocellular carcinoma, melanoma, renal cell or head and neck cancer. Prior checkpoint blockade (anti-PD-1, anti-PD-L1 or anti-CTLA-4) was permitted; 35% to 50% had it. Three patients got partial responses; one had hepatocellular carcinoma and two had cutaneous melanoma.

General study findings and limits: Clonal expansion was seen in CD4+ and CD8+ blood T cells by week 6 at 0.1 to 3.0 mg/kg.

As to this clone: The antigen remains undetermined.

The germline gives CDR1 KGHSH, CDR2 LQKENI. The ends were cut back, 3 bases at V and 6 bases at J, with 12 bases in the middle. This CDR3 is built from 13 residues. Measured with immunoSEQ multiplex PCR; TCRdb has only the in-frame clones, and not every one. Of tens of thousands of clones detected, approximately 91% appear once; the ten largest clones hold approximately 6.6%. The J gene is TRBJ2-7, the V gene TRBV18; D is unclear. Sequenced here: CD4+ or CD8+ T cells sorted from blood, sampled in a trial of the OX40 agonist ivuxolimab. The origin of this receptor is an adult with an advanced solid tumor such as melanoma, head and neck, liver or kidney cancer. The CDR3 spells CASSPGGRSEQYF. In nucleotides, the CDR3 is TGTGCCAGCTCACCGGGCGGCCGGAGCGAGCAGTACTTC.